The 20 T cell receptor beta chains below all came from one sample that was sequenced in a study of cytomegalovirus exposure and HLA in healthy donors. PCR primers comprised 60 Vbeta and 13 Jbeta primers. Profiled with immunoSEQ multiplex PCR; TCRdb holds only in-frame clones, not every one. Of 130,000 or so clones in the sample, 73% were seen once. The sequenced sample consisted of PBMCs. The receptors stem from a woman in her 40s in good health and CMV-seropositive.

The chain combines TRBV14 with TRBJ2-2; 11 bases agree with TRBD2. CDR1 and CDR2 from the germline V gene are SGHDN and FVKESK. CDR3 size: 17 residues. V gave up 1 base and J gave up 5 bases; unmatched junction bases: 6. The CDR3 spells CASSQGTSGSQTGELFF. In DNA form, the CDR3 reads TGTGCCAGCAGCCAAGGAACTAGCGGGAGTCAGACCGGGGAGCTGTTTTTT.

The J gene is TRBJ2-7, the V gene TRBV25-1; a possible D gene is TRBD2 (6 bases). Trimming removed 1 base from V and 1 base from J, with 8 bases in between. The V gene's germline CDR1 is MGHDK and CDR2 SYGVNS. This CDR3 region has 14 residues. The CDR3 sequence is CASSESAGSYEQYF. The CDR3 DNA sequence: TGTGCCAGCAGTGAATCGGCGGGGTCCTACGAGCAGTACTTC.

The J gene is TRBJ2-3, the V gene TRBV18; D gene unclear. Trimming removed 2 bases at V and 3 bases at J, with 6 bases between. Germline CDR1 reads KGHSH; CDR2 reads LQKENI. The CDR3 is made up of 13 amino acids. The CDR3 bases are TGTGCCAGCTCACCATCCATGACAGATACGCAGTATTTT. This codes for CASSPSMTDTQYF.

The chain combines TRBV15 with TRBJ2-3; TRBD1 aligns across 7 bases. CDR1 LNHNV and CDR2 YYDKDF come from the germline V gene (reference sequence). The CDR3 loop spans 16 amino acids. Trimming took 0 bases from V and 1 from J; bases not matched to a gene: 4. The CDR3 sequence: CATSRDPGTGTDTQYF. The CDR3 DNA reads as TGTGCCACCAGCAGAGATCCTGGGACAGGCACAGATACGCAGTATTTT.

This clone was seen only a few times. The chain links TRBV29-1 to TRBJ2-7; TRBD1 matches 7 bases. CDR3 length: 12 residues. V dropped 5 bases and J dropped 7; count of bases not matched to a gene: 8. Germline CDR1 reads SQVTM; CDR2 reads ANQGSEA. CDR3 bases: TGCAGCGTTCGTGAGGGGGCGAGGGAGCAGTACTTC. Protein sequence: CSVREGAREQYF.

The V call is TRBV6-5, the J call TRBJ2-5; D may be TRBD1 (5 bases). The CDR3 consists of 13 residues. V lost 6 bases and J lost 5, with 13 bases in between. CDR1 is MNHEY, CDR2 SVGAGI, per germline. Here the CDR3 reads CASRGWSGETQYF. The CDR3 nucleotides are TGTGCCAGCAGGGGTTGGTCAGGGGAGACCCAGTACTTC.

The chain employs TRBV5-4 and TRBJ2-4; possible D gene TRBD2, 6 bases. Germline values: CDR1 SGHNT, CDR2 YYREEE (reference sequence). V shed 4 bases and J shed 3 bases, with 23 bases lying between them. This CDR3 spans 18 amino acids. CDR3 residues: CASSIVGRTGSDKNIQYF. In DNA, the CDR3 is TGTGCCAGCAGCATTGTGGGGAGGACCGGGAGCGACAAAAACATTCAGTACTTC.

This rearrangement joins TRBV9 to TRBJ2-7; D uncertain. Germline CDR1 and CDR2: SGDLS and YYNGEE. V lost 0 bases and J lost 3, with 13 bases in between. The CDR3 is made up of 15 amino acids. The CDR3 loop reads CASSVAEELLYEQYF. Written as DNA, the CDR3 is TGTGCCAGCAGCGTAGCTGAGGAGTTACTCTACGAGCAGTACTTC.

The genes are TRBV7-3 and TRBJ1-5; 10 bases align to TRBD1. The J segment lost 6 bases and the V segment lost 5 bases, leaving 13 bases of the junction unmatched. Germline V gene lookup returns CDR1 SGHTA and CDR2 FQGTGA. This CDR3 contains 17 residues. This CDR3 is CASSPRTTGGRRQPQHF. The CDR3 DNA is TGTGCCAGCAGCCCACGGACGACAGGGGGCCGTCGTCAGCCCCAGCATTTT. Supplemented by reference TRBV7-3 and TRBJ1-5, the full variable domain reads GAGVSQTPSNKVTEKGKYVELRCDPISGHTALYWYRQSLGQGPEFLIYFQGTGAADDSGLPNDRFFAVRPEGSVSTLKIQRTERGDSAVYLCASSPRTTGGRRQPQHFGDGTRLSIL.

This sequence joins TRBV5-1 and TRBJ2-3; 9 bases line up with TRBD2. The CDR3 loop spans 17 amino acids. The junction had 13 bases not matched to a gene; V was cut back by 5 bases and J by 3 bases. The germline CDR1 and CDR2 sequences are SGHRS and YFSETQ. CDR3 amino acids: CASRSGRTSGPTDTQYF. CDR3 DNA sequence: TGCGCCAGCAGATCGGGCAGAACTAGCGGGCCAACAGATACGCAGTATTTT. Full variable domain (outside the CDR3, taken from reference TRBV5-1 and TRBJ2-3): KAGVTQTPRYLIKTRGQQVTLSCSPISGHRSVSWYQQTPGQGLQFLFEYFSETQRNKGNFPGRFSGRQFSNSRSEMNVSTLELGDSALYLCASRSGRTSGPTDTQYFGPGTRLTVL.

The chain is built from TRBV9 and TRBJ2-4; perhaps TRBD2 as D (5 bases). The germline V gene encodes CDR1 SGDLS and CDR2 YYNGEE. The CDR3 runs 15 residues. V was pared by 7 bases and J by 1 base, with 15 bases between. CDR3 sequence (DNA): TGTGCCAGCTCAGAGGGCCCTCAGGCCAAAAACATTCAGTACTTC. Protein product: CASSEGPQAKNIQYF.

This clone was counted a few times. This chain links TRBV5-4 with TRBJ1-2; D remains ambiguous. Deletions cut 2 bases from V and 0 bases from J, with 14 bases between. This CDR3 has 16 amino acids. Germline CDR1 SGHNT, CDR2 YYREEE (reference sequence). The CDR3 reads CASSFEEGTTNYGYTF. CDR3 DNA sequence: TGTGCCAGCAGCTTTGAAGAGGGAACAACTAACTATGGCTACACCTTC.

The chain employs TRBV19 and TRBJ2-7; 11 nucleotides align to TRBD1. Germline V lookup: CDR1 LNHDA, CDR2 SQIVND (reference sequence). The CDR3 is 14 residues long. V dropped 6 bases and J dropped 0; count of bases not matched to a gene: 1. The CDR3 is CASSGQGASYEQYF. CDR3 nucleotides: TGTGCCAGTAGCGGACAGGGGGCCTCCTACGAGCAGTACTTC. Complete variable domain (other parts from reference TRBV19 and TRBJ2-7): DGGITQSPKYLFRKEGQNVTLSCEQNLNHDAMYWYRQDPGQGLRLIYYSQIVNDFQKGDIAEGYSVSREKKESFPLTVTSAQKNPTAFYLCASSGQGASYEQYFGPGTRLTVT.

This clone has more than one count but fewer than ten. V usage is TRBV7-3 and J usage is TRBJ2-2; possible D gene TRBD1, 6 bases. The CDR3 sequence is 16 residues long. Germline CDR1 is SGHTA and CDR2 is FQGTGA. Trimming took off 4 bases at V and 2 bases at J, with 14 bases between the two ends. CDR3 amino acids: CASSSTGQPNTGELFF. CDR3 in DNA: TGTGCCAGCAGCTCAACGGGACAACCCAACACCGGGGAGCTGTTTTTT.

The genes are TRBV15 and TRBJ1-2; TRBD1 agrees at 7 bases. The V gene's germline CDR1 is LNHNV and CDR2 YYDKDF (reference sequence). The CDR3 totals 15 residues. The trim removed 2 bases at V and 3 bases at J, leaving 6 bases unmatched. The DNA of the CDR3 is TGTGCCACCAGCAGATACGACAGGGAGGACTATGGCTACACCTTC. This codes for CATSRYDREDYGYTF.

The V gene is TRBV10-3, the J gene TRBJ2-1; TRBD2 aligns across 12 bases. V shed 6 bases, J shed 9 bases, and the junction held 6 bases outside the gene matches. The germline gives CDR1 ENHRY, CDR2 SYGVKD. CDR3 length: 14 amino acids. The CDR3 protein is CAIRMTSGGFEQFF. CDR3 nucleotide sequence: TGTGCCATCAGGATGACTAGCGGGGGATTTGAGCAGTTCTTC.

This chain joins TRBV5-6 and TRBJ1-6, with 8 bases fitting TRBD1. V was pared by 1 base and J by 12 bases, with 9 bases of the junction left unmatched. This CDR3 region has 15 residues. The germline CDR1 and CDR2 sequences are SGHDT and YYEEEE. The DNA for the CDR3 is TGTGCCAGCAGCTTGAAAGCAGGGGGCGGTCGACCCCTCCACTTT. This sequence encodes CASSLKAGGGRPLHF.

The CDR3 DNA follows: TGTGCCAGCAGCTTAAGGGCAGGGACAGATACGCAGTATTTT. This translates into CASSLRAGTDTQYF. This chain links TRBV7-2 with TRBJ2-3; D might be TRBD1 (5 bases). The CDR3 is 14 amino acids. With 2 bases removed from V and 3 bases from J, the gap between germline ends came to 9 bases. Per the germline V gene, CDR1 is SGHTA and CDR2 is FQGNSA.

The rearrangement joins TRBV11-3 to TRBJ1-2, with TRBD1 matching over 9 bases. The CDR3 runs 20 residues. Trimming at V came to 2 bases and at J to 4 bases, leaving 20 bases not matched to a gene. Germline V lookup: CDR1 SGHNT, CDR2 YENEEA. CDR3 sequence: CASSLIPGRTGTGISYGYTF. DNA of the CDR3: TGTGCCAGCAGCTTAATCCCGGGCCGAACCGGGACAGGGATTTCCTATGGCTACACCTTC. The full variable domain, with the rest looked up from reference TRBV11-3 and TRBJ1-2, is EAGVVQSPRYKIIEKKQPVAFWCNPISGHNTLYWYLQNLGQGPELLIRYENEEAVDDSQLPKDRFSAERLKGVDSTLKIQPAELGDSAVYLCASSLIPGRTGTGISYGYTFGSGTRLTVV.

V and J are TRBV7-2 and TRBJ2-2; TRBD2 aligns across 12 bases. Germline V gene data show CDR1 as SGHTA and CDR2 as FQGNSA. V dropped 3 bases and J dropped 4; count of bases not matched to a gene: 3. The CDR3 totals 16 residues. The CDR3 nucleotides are TGTGCCAGCAGCTTGCTAGCGGGGGGGCGCACCGGGGAGCTGTTTTTT. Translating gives CASSLLAGGRTGELFF.